This TCR beta chain comes out of a study of CD8 T cells in ankylosing spondylitis. Worth noting for this clonotype: The antigen is not known.

Quantitative 5'-RACE with molecular barcodes produced the TCR beta libraries. TCRdb recomputed calls from the 5' RACE reads with MiXCR, one row per CDR3 protein. Seen here are some 140,000 distinct CDR3 sequences, around 10% observed once, and the top ten hold around 4.1%. The study, taken as a whole, reports: The disease-linked clones had a CD8+ phenotype and low blood frequencies. Significant enrichment of disease-linked clones was reportedly seen in matched ankylosing spondylitis synovial fluid. A subset of motif variants has previously been described in the synovial fluid and blood of reactive arthritis.

Germline V CDR1 and CDR2: DFQATT, SNEGSKA (reference sequence). There are 16 residues in the CDR3. After removal of 2 bases from V and 1 base from J, the junction contained 4 bases not matched to a gene. The TCR originated in a female donor with ankylosing spondylitis or in good health (not recorded which). V usage is TRBV20-1 and J usage is TRBJ2-1; 11 bases map to TRBD2. Sequencing used blood, either unsorted or a sorted T cell fraction (not recorded which). CDR3 sequence (DNA): TGCAGTGCTAGATCATCTAGCGGGAGGTCCTACAATGAGCAGTTCTTC. It translates to CSARSSSGRSYNEQFF.